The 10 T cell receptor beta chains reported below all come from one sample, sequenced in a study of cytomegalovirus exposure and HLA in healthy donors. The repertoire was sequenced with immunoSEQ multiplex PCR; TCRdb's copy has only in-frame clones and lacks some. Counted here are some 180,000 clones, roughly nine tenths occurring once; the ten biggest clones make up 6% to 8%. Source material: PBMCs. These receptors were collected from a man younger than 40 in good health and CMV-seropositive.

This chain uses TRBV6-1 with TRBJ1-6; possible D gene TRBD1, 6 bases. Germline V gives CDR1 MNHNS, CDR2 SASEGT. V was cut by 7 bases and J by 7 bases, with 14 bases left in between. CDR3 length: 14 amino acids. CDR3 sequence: CASMGGLYNSPLHF. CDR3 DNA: TGTGCCAGCATGGGGGGGCTCTACAATTCACCCCTCCACTTT.

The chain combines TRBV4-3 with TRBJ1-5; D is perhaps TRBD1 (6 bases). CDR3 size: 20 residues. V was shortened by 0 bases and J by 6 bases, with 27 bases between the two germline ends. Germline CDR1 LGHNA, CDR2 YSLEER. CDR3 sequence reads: CASSQDRGFGGGRGVQPQHF. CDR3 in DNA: TGCGCCAGCAGCCAAGATAGGGGGTTTGGTGGAGGGAGGGGAGTTCAGCCCCAGCATTTT.

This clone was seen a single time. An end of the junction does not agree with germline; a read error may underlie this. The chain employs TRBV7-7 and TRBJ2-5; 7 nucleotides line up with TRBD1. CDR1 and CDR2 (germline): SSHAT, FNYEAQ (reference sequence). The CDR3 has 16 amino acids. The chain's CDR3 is CASSLVRVGGRETQYF. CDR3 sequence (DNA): TGTGCTAGCAGCTTAGTGAGAGTAGGGGGCAGGGAGACCCAGTACTTC. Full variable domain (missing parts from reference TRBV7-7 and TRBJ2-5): GAGVSQSPRYKVTKRGQDVTLRCDPISSHATLYWYQQALGQGPEFLTYFNYEAQPDKSGLPSDRFSAERPEGSISTLTIQRTEQRDSAMYRCASSLVRVGGRETQYFGPGTRLLVL.

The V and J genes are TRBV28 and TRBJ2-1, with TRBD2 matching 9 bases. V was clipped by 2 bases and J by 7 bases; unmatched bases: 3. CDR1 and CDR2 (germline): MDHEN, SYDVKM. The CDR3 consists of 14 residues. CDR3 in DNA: TGTGCCAGCAGTTTACTAGCGGGAATAAATGAGCAGTTCTTC. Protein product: CASSLLAGINEQFF.

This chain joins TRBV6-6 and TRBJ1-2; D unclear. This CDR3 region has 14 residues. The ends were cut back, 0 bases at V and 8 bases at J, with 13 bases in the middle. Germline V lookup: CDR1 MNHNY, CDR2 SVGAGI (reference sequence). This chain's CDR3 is CASSYSKHLTGYTF. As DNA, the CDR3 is TGTGCCAGCAGTTACTCGAAGCACCTTACGGGCTACACCTTC.

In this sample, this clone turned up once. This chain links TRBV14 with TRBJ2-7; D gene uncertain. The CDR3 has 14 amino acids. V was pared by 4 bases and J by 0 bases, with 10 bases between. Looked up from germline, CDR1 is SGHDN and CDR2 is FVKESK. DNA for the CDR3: TGTGCCAGCAGCCCTTACCTGAGCTCCTACGAGCAGTACTTC. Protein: CASSPYLSSYEQYF. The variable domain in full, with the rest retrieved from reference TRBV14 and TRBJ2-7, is EAGVTQFPSHSVIEKGQTVTLRCDPISGHDNLYWYRRVMGKEIKFLLHFVKESKQDESGMPNNRFLAERTGGTYSTLKVQPAELEDSGVYFCASSPYLSSYEQYFGPGTRLTVT.

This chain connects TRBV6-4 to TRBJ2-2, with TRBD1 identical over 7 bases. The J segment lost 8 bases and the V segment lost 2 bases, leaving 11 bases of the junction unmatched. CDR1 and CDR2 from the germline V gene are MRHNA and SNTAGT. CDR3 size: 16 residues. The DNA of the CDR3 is TGTGCCAGCAGTGACAGGGGGCCTCCACTCCGAGGGGAGCTGTTTTTT. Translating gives CASSDRGPPLRGELFF.

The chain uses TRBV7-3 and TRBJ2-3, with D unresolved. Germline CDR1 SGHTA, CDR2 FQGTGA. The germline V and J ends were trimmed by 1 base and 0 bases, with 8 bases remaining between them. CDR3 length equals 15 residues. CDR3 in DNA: TGTGCCAGCAGCTTAATAGGGTTTAGCACAGATACGCAGTATTTT. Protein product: CASSLIGFSTDTQYF.

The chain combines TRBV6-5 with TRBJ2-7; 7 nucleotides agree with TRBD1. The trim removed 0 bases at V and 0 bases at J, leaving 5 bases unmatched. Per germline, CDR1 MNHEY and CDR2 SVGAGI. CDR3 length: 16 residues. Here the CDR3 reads CASSYSSRDSSYEQYF. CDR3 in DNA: TGTGCCAGCAGTTACTCGAGCAGGGACAGCTCCTACGAGCAGTACTTC.

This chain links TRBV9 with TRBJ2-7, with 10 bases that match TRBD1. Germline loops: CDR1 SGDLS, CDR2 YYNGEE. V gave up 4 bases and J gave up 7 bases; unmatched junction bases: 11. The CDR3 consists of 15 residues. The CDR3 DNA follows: TGTGCCAGCAGCCAAGAGGGACAGGGGCTGCCAGAGCAGTACTTC. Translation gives CASSQEGQGLPEQYF. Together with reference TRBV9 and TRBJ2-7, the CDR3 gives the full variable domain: DSGVTQTPKHLITATGQRVTLRCSPRSGDLSVYWYQQSLDQGLQFLIQYYNGEERAKGNILERFSAQQFPDLHSELNLSSLELGDSALYFCASSQEGQGLPEQYFGPGTRLTVT.